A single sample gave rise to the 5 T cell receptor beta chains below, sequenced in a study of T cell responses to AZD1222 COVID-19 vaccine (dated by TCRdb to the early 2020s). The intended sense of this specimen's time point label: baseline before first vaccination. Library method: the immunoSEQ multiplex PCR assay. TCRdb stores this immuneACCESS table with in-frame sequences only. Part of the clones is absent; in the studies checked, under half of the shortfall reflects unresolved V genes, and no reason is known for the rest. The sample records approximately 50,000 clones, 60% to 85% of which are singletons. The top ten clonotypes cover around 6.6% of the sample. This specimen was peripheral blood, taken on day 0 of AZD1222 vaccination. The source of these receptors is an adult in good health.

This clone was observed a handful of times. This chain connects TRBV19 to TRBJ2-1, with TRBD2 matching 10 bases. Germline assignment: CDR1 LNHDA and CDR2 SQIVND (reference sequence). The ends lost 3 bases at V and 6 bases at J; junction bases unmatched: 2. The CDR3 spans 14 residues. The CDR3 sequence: CASSMGLAPNEQFF. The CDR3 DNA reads TGTGCCAGTAGTATGGGACTAGCGCCCAATGAGCAGTTCTTC.

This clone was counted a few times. The CDR3 region has the DNA TGTGCCAGCAGTTACTCGACTATATCGGCCTACAATGAGCAGTTCTTC. It encodes CASSYSTISAYNEQFF. The chain links TRBV6-2 or TRBV6-3 to TRBJ2-1; the D gene is possibly TRBD2 (5 bases). In germline, CDR1 is MNHEY, CDR2 SVGEGT. With 0 bases removed from V and 2 bases from J, the gap between germline ends came to 11 bases. This CDR3 has 16 residues.

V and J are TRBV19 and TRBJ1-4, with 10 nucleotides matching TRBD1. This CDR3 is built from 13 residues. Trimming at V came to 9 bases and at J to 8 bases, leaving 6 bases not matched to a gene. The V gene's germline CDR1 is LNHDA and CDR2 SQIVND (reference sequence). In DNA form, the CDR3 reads TGTGCCAGCGCCGGGACAGGGGACGAAAAACTGTTTTTT. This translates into CASAGTGDEKLFF. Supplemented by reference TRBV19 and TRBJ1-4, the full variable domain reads DGGITQSPKYLFRKEGQNVTLSCEQNLNHDAMYWYRQDPGQGLRLIYYSQIVNDFQKGDIAEGYSVSREKKESFPLTVTSAQKNPTAFYLCASAGTGDEKLFFGSGTQLSVL.

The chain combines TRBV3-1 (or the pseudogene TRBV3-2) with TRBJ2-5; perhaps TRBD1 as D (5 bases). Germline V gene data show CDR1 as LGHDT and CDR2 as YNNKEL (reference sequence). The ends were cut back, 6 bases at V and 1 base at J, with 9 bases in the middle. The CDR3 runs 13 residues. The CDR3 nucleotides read TGTGCCAGCAGGTTCAGGGTCCAAGAGACCCAGTACTTC. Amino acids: CASRFRVQETQYF.

The chain's CDR3 is CASSQQVDTQYF. DNA for the CDR3: TGTGCCAGCAGCCAGCAGGTGGATACGCAGTATTTT. The V call is TRBV7-2, the J call TRBJ2-3, with D uncertain. The germline V gene has CDR1 SGHTA and CDR2 FQGNSA. CDR3 length: 12 amino acids. V dropped 5 bases and J dropped 6 bases, with 9 bases sitting between them. The whole variable domain, filled in from reference TRBV7-2 and TRBJ2-3, reads GAGVSQSPSNKVTEKGKDVELRCDPISGHTALYWYRQSLGQGLEFLIYFQGNSAPDKSGLPSDRFSAERTGGSVSTLTIQRTQQEDSAVYLCASSQQVDTQYFGPGTRLTVL.